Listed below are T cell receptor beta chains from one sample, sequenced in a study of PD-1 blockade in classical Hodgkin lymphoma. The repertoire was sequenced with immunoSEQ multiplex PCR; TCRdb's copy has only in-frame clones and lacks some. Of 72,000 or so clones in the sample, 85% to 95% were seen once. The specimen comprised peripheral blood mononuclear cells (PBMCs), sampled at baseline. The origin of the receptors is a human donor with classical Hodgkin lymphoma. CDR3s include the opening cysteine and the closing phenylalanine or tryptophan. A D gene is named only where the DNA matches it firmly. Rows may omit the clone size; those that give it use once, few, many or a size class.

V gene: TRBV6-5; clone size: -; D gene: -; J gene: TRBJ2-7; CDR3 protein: CASSYSQGAYEQYF
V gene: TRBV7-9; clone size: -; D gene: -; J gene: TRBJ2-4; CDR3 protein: CASSPTAPNIQYF
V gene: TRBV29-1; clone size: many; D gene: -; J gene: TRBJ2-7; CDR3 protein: CSATGKNEQYF
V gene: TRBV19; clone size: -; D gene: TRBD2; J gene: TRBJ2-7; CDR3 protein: CASSALAEPPFEQYF
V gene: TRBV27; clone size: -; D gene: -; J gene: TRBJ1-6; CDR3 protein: CASSLDRPSSYNSPLHF
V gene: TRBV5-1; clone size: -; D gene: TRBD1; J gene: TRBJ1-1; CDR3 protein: CASSLGQGFEAFF
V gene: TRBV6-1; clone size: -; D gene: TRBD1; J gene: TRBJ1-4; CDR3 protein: CASSEGDREDEKLFF
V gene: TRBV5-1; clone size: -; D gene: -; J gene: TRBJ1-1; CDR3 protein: CASSLGSNTEAFF
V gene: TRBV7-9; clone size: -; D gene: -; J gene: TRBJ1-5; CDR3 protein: CASSLIGSNQPQHF
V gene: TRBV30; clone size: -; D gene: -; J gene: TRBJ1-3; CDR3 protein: CACNIEIGNTIYF
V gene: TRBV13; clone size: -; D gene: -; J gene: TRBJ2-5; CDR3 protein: CASSLGQETQYF
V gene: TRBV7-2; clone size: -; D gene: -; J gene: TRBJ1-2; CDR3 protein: CASSRVTATDGYTF
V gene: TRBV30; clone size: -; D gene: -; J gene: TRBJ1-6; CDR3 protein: CAWSPKGFKFPPLHF
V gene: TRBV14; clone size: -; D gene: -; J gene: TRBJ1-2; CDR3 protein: CASSQEIGNHGYTF
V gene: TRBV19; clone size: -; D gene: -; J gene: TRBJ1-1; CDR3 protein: CASSIFGRADTEAFF
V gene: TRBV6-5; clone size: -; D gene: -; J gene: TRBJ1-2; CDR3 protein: CASSETSNYGYTF
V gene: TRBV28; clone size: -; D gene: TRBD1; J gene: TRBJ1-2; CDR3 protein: CASSSGQANYGYTF
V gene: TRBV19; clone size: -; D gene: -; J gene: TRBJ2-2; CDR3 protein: CASSPSSLNGELFF
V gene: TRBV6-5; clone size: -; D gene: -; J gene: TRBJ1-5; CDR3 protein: CASRLRGPNQPQHF
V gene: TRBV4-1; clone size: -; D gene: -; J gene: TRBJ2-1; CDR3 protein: CASSQDRSGGRYNEQFF
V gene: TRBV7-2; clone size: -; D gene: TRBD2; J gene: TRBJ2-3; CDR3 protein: CASSLRDYTEDTQYF
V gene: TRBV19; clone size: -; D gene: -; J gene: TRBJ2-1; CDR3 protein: CASSIGRGAGYNEQFF
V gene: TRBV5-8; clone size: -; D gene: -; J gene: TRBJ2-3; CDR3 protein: CASSLYLGAQDTQYF
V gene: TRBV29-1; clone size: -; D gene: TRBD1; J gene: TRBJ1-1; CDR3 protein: CSAVYGTGVTGAEAFF
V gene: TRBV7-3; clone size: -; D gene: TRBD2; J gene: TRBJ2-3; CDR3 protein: CASSLGTSGSSSDTQYF
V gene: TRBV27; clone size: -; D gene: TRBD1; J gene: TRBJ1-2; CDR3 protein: CASRVGGTGDGYTF
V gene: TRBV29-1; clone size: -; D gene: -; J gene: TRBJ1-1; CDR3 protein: CSVVLRSKVTEAFF
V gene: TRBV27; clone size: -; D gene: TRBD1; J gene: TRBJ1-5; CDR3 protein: CASSPWDSLDQPQHF
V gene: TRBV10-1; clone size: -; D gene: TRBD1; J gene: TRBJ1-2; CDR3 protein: CATAIMSTGESGYTF
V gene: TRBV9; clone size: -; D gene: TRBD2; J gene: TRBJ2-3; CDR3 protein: CASSVEAGGPDTQYF
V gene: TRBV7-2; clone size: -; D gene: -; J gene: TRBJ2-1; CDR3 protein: CASSPRLVVGSYNEQFF
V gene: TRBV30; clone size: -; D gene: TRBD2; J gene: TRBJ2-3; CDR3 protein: CAWSVTPYPGLAGGRNTQYF
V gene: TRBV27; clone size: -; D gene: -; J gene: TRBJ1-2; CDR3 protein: CASSYLFSGNGYTF
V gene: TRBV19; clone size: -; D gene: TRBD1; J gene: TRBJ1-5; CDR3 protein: CASSGTGLSNQPQHF
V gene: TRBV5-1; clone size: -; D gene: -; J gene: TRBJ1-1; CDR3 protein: CASSPLGPTEATEAFF
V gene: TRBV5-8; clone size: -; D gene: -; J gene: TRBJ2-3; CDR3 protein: CASSRTDTQYF
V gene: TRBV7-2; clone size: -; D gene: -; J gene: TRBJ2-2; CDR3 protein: CANRLATGELFF
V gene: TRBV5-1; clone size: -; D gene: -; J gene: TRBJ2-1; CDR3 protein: CASSLAGDNSREQFF
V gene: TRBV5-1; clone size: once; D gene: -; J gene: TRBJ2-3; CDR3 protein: CASTGTNTDTQYF
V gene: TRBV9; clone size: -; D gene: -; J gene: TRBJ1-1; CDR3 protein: CASSVAGGTGSEAFF
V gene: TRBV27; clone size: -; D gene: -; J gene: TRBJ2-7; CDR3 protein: CASSLESSYEQYF
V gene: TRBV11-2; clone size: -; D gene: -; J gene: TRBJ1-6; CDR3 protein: CASSGIGGATNSPLHF
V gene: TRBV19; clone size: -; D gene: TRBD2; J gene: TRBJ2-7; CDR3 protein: CASSSSGRSSSEQYF
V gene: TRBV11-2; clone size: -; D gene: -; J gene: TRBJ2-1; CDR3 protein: CASSLDSYNEQFF
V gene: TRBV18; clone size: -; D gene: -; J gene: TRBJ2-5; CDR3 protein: CASSRAGAQETQYF
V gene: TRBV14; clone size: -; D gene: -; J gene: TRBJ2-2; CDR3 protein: CASSQEYQGWMSSGELFF